This TCR beta chain appears in the sequencing data of a study of HIV-infected patients and healthy controls. Study-wide background: Early therapy brought no consistent CD8 count shift, though the CD4:CD8 ratio rose a little.

Alpha and beta constant-region primers primed reverse transcription of approximately 0.55 ug RNA. Using multiplexing indices, alpha and beta chain libraries were generated apart by chain-specific third strand synthesis. Second strand synthesis was primed from the SP2 site. A single record per CDR3 protein comes from TCRdb applying MiXCR to the 5' RACE reads. The profile shows several thousand distinct CDR3 sequences, approximately 8% of them singletons. Study-wide results and caveats: Healthy control repertoires had roughly threefold more distinct CDR3s than untreated HIV+ repertoires, and higher Shannon diversity. HIV+ repertoires were severely depleted of MAIT alpha-chain CDR3s, unlike healthy controls.

The CDR3 extends over 11 amino acids. J was trimmed by 6 bases and V by 8 bases; bases with no gene match: 1. Roughly three months, about 14 weeks, into antiretroviral therapy, follow-up blood was collected. Whole blood was used without fractionation, so all unsorted peripheral T cells were included. By frequency in the sample, this clonotype is medium-sized. Its cognate antigen is unknown. The TCR was taken from an adult with HIV infection. V gene TRBV12-3 or TRBV12-4 combines with J gene TRBJ2-4; 7 bases fit TRBD2. Material: blood, obtained during antiretroviral therapy. CDR3 in DNA: TGTGCCAGCTGGGGGGGAAACATTCAGTACTTC. Amino acid sequence: CASWGGNIQYF.